Presented here are 22 T cell receptor beta chains from one specimen sequenced in a study of T cell responses to AZD1222 COVID-19 vaccine. The repertoire was sequenced with immunoSEQ multiplex PCR; TCRdb's copy has only in-frame clones and lacks some. Here the sample spans around 94,000 clones, 70% to 90% being singletons. The sample here was peripheral blood, taken on day 0 of AZD1222 vaccination. Receptors originate from an adult in good health.

The V gene is TRBV28, the J gene TRBJ1-5, with D unclear. V lost 8 bases to trimming and J lost 5 bases, with 10 bases between them. Germline V gene lookup returns CDR1 MDHEN and CDR2 SYDVKM. The CDR3 consists of 12 residues. Here the CDR3 DNA reads TGTGCCAGCTTTGGCCGCCATCAGCCCCAGCATTTT. Translation: CASFGRHQPQHF.

V and J are TRBV6-5 and TRBJ1-1; tentatively, D is TRBD1 (5 bases). The CDR3 has 16 amino acids. Germline V gene data show CDR1 as MNHEY and CDR2 as SVGAGI. Trimming removed 0 bases from V and 0 bases from J, with 11 bases in between. The chain's CDR3 is CASSYSTGPLNTEAFF. The CDR3 nucleotides are TGTGCCAGCAGTTACTCTACAGGACCTTTGAACACTGAAGCTTTCTTT.

The gene calls are TRBV19 and TRBJ1-5, with D hard to call. CDR1 is LNHDA, CDR2 SQIVND, per germline (reference sequence). CDR3 size: 17 residues. Trimming left V 4 bases short and J 0 bases short, with 16 bases between. This CDR3 is CASSRMTESYSNQPQHF. CDR3 nucleotide sequence: TGTGCCAGTAGTAGGATGACGGAAAGCTATAGCAATCAGCCCCAGCATTTT.

The gene calls are TRBV6-4 and TRBJ2-7, with D unclear. V lost 3 bases and J 3 bases, leaving 9 bases between the germline ends. The CDR3 runs to 13 residues. Germline V CDR1 and CDR2: MRHNA, SNTAGT. The CDR3 coding sequence is TGTGCCAGCAGTGAAGGCCCTCACTACGAGCAGTACTTC. Its protein product is CASSEGPHYEQYF.

A few counts support this clone. The chain couples TRBV28 to TRBJ1-5; no clear D. V lost 4 bases, J lost 2 bases, and 3 bases lay in between. Germline loops: CDR1 MDHEN, CDR2 SYDVKM. This CDR3 spans 12 amino acids. The CDR3 protein is CASSWGNQPQHF. The CDR3 DNA is TGTGCCAGCAGTTGGGGCAATCAGCCCCAGCATTTT.

This chain uses TRBV3-1 (or the pseudogene TRBV3-2) with TRBJ1-1; D uncertain. The CDR3 runs to 14 residues. V gave up 8 bases and J gave up 0 bases, with 13 bases separating them. Germline assignment: CDR1 LGHDT and CDR2 YNNKEL (reference sequence). The CDR3 sequence: CASPPGYLNTEAFF. Here the CDR3 DNA reads TGTGCCAGCCCTCCGGGGTACCTGAACACTGAAGCTTTCTTT.

V and J are TRBV3-1 (or the pseudogene TRBV3-2) and TRBJ1-5; 11 bases are a match to TRBD1. The V and J ends lost 5 bases and 6 bases, in that order; junction bases with no gene match: 3. CDR1 is LGHDT and CDR2 is YNNKEL in the germline V gene (reference sequence). The CDR3 consists of 14 residues. CDR3 sequence: CASSGGTGGQPQHF. Here the CDR3 DNA reads TGTGCCAGCAGCGGAGGGACAGGGGGTCAGCCCCAGCATTTT.

V and J are TRBV7-2 and TRBJ2-7; D possibly corresponds to TRBD2 (7 bases). The V gene's germline CDR1 is SGHTA and CDR2 FQGNSA. Trimming left V 1 base short and J 2 bases short, with 15 bases between. CDR3 length: 16 amino acids. The CDR3 region has the DNA TGTGCCAGCAGCTTAGTTCCGGGGGGCAGGGCCTACGAGCAGTACTTC. It yields the protein CASSLVPGGRAYEQYF. Looking up the rest from reference TRBV7-2 and TRBJ2-7 gives the full variable domain: GAGVSQSPSNKVTEKGKDVELRCDPISGHTALYWYRQSLGQGLEFLIYFQGNSAPDKSGLPSDRFSAERTGGSVSTLTIQRTQQEDSAVYLCASSLVPGGRAYEQYFGPGTRLTVT.

The J gene is TRBJ1-6, the V gene TRBV7-2; D is undetermined. Trimming shortened V by 4 bases and J by 9 bases, and 7 bases separated the two germline ends. From germline, CDR1 is SGHTA and CDR2 FQGNSA. The CDR3 runs to 12 residues. The CDR3 DNA is TGTGCCAGCAGCTATCCCGGTTCACCCCTCCACTTT. This translates into CASSYPGSPLHF.

V gene TRBV19 combines with J gene TRBJ1-2; 7 nucleotides align to TRBD1. The CDR3 spans 15 residues. The germline CDR1 and CDR2 sequences are LNHDA and SQIVND (reference sequence). Trimming cost V 5 bases and J 2 bases; bases outside gene matches: 8. In nucleotides, the CDR3 is TGTGCCAGTAGTCCCGGGACAGTCACCAACTATGGCTACACCTTC. Encoded protein: CASSPGTVTNYGYTF.

This rearrangement joins TRBV7-9 to TRBJ1-1; TRBD1 matches 8 bases. Germline lookup yields CDR1 SEHNR and CDR2 FQNEAQ (reference sequence). V gave up 7 bases and J gave up 4 bases; unmatched junction bases: 8. CDR3 length: 14 amino acids. The CDR3 sequence: CASTPDRAGTEAFF. The CDR3 nucleotides read TGTGCCAGCACCCCGGACAGGGCGGGCACTGAAGCTTTCTTT. The full variable domain, rest sourced from reference TRBV7-9 and TRBJ1-1, is DTGVSQNPRHKITKRGQNVTFRCDPISEHNRLYWYRQTLGQGPEFLTYFQNEAQLEKSRLLSDRFSAERPKGSFSTLEIQRTEQGDSAMYLCASTPDRAGTEAFFGQGTRLTVV.

The count of this clone is one. This chain joins TRBV7-9 and TRBJ2-7; TRBD2 aligns across 7 bases. The CDR3 totals 15 residues. The germline CDR1 and CDR2 sequences are SEHNR and FQNEAQ (reference sequence). The ends lost 4 bases at V and 4 bases at J; junction bases unmatched: 10. The CDR3 loop reads CASSYGQGLLYEQYF. In nucleotides, the CDR3 is TGTGCCAGCAGCTACGGCCAGGGACTACTTTACGAGCAGTACTTC.

This chain links TRBV4-2 with TRBJ2-3; 12 bases align to TRBD2. This CDR3 is 15 amino acids long. The J segment lost 8 bases and the V segment lost 0 bases, leaving 3 bases of the junction unmatched. Germline CDR1 LGHNA, CDR2 YNFKEQ. CDR3 loop: CASSQELAGGGTQYF. The DNA for the CDR3 is TGTGCCAGCAGCCAAGAACTAGCGGGGGGAGGTACGCAGTATTTT.

The chain has TRBV6-5 and TRBJ1-4; D not certain. Trimming cost V 7 bases and J 6 bases, with 15 bases left between them. The CDR3 length is 14 residues. Germline V gene data show CDR1 as MNHEY and CDR2 as SVGAGI. The CDR3 spells CASKQSGRDEKLFF. The CDR3 coding sequence is TGTGCCAGCAAACAGAGTGGGAGAGATGAAAAACTGTTTTTT.

The rearrangement uses TRBV24-1 and TRBJ2-3, with 8 bases identical to TRBD2. The V and J ends lost 1 base and 6 bases, in that order; junction bases with no gene match: 5. There are 15 residues in the CDR3. CDR1 is KGHDR and CDR2 is SFDVKD in the germline V gene. CDR3 nucleotides: TGTGCCACCAGTGATTTAACGGGAGGGGAGGATACGCAGTATTTT. Protein product: CATSDLTGGEDTQYF.

The CDR3 DNA reads TGTGCCAGCAGTTACACCCGGGACGGTGGAAACACCATATATTTT. This encodes CASSYTRDGGNTIYF. The J gene is TRBJ1-3, the V gene TRBV6-5; D is possibly TRBD1 (5 bases). V lost 2 bases and J 3 bases, leaving 11 bases between the germline ends. The CDR3 sequence is 15 residues long. Germline V gives CDR1 MNHEY, CDR2 SVGAGI.

This clone occurred a few times. The V call is TRBV19, the J call TRBJ1-6, with 7 bases matching TRBD1. The germline V gene has CDR1 LNHDA and CDR2 SQIVND (reference sequence). The V and J ends lost 6 bases and 6 bases, in that order; junction bases with no gene match: 11. This CDR3 has 16 residues. The CDR3 bases are TGTGCCAGTAGCCTCCTGACGACAGGGATTAATTCACCCCTCCACTTT. Its protein is CASSLLTTGINSPLHF.

The V call is TRBV7-3, the J call TRBJ2-2, with TRBD2 identical over 8 bases. With 5 bases clipped from V and 5 bases from J, the junction kept 4 bases outside the gene matches. The CDR3 contains 14 residues. Germline loops: CDR1 SGHTA, CDR2 FQGTGA. CDR3 coding DNA: TGTGCCAGCAGCCCGGGGGGGGCGACCGGGGAGCTGTTTTTT. The encoded protein is CASSPGGATGELFF.

V and J are TRBV4-2 and TRBJ2-3, with TRBD2 matching 14 bases. CDR3 length: 18 amino acids. Germline-derived CDR1 and CDR2 are LGHNA and YNFKEQ. The trim removed 0 bases at V and 6 bases at J, leaving 8 bases unmatched. The CDR3 DNA reads as TGTGCCAGCAGCCAAGATCTCAGTAGACTAGCGGGAGGGGATACGCAGTATTTT. Amino acid sequence: CASSQDLSRLAGGDTQYF.

This chain links TRBV24-1 with TRBJ2-2; the D gene is possibly TRBD2 (6 bases). This CDR3 contains 15 residues. V was clipped by 6 bases and J by 6 bases, with 16 bases between them. Germline CDR1 reads KGHDR; CDR2 reads SFDVKD. CDR3 loop: CATSWGDPNAGELFF. The DNA of the CDR3 is TGTGCCACCAGTTGGGGGGATCCCAACGCCGGGGAGCTGTTTTTT.

The genes are TRBV6-5 and TRBJ2-2; D remains ambiguous. Germline assignment: CDR1 MNHEY and CDR2 SVGAGI. The CDR3 has 13 residues. The V gene lost 7 bases and the J gene lost 8 bases, with 14 bases spanning the gap. The CDR3 DNA is TGTGCCAGCAACGGACGGACGGATGGGGAGCTGTTTTTT. Translating it yields CASNGRTDGELFF.

V and J are TRBV5-1 and TRBJ1-4, with a tentative D call TRBD1 (5 bases). The CDR3 is 17 amino acids. Per germline, CDR1 SGHRS and CDR2 YFSETQ. Trimming removed 3 bases from V and 3 bases from J, with 18 bases in between. CDR3 loop: CASSSGHTQGANEKLFF. CDR3 in DNA: TGCGCCAGCAGCTCCGGACATACTCAGGGAGCTAATGAAAAACTGTTTTTT.